Listed here are 17 T cell receptor beta chains from one sample, sequenced in a study of T-cell reconstitution after alpha-beta-depleted transplantation in children. TCRbeta library preparation incorporated unique molecular identifiers. One entry per CDR3 protein, called by TCRdb with MiXCR from the PCR reads. The sample has roughly 120,000 distinct CDR3 sequences; 23% are singletons. The sample was PBMCs, mostly from graft donor cells, taken 180 days after TCRalphabeta/CD19-depleted stem cell transplant. These receptor sequences come from a male patient aged 2-15 years who had a stem cell transplant for chronic granulomatous disease, so the T cells may come from the graft donor.

The table lists this clonotype with a few counts. This chain joins TRBV12-3 or TRBV12-4 and TRBJ2-1; D gene unclear. The V end lost 2 bases, the J end lost 4 bases, and 12 bases lay between the germline ends. CDR3 length equals 15 residues. The CDR3 spells CASSLYEIEYNEQFF. The CDR3 bases are TGTGCCAGCAGTTTATACGAGATAGAATACAATGAGCAGTTCTTC.

This clonotype was counted many times. The rearrangement links TRBV5-1 to TRBJ2-7; unclear D gene. The CDR3 is 14 amino acids. The ends were cut back, 0 bases at V and 2 bases at J, with 9 bases in the middle. Per the germline V gene, CDR1 is SGHRS and CDR2 is YFSETQ. As DNA, the CDR3 is TGCGCCAGCAGCTTGGTACCCCTAGCCTACGAGCAGTACTTC. It encodes CASSLVPLAYEQYF.

This clonotype has ten or more counts. V gene TRBV12-3 or TRBV12-4 combines with J gene TRBJ2-6; 8 bases line up with TRBD1. This CDR3 is 17 amino acids long. J was trimmed by 0 bases and V by 2 bases; bases with no gene match: 3. The DNA of the CDR3 is TGTGCCAGCAGTTTAAGGACAGGGACCTCTGGGGCCAACGTCCTGACTTTC. The encoded protein is CASSLRTGTSGANVLTF.

This clonotype was seen repeatedly, ten times or more. The chain has TRBV9 and TRBJ2-3, with 7 bases matching TRBD1. Germline CDR1 and CDR2: SGDLS and YYNGEE. Trimming at V came to 3 bases and at J to 3 bases, leaving 10 bases not matched to a gene. CDR3 length: 16 amino acids. The CDR3 DNA follows: TGTGCCAGCAGCGAGACGAGACAGGGATTTACAGATACGCAGTATTTT. Its translation is CASSETRQGFTDTQYF. The variable domain in full, completed from reference TRBV9 and TRBJ2-3, reads DSGVTQTPKHLITATGQRVTLRCSPRSGDLSVYWYQQSLDQGLQFLIQYYNGEERAKGNILERFSAQQFPDLHSELNLSSLELGDSALYFCASSETRQGFTDTQYFGPGTRLTVL.

On this clonotype: The junction departs from germline at one end; a sequencing error may be responsible. The gene calls are TRBV7-8 and TRBJ2-1, with 13 positions matching TRBD2. This CDR3 contains 17 residues. Germline CDR1 and CDR2: SGHVS and FQNEAQ. CDR3 sequence reads: CASSLSATSGRVNEQFF. The CDR3 nucleotides are TGCGCCAGCAGCTTAAGCGCTACTAGCGGGAGGGTGAATGAGCAGTTCTTC.

This clonotype came up a few times. The chain links TRBV4-3 to TRBJ2-2, with D uncertain. CDR1 LGHNA and CDR2 YSLEER come from the germline V gene. The CDR3 spans 15 residues. The V gene lost 1 base and the J gene lost 3 bases, with 9 bases spanning the gap. In DNA form, the CDR3 reads TGCGCCAGCAGCCAAGGGTCTCCCTACACCGGGGAGCTGTTTTTT. Translated: CASSQGSPYTGELFF.

This clonotype was seen repeatedly, ten times or more. The J gene is TRBJ2-7, the V gene TRBV20-1, with D possibly matching TRBD1 (6 bases). Germline lookup yields CDR1 DFQATT and CDR2 SNEGSKA (reference sequence). Trimming cost V 0 bases and J 2 bases, with 11 bases left between them. CDR3 length equals 14 residues. The CDR3 loop reads CSARERTDPYEQYF. CDR3 DNA sequence: TGCAGTGCTAGAGAAAGGACAGATCCCTACGAGCAGTACTTC.

The gene calls are TRBV20-1 and TRBJ2-3; no clear D. The V and J ends lost 0 bases and 6 bases respectively, with 10 bases between them. The V gene's germline CDR1 is DFQATT and CDR2 SNEGSKA (reference sequence). The CDR3 runs to 13 residues. CDR3 residues: CSARDKEFDTQYF. In DNA form, the CDR3 reads TGCAGTGCTAGAGATAAGGAGTTCGATACGCAGTATTTT.

The rearrangement uses TRBV12-3 or TRBV12-4 and TRBJ1-2; 7 bases match TRBD1. V shed 3 bases and J 4 bases; nucleotides not matched to a gene: 5. This CDR3 is built from 14 residues. The chain's CDR3 is CASSLDRTSYGYTF. The CDR3 coding sequence is TGTGCCAGCAGTTTGGACAGGACTTCCTATGGCTACACCTTC.

This clonotype was counted many times. V gene TRBV7-2 combines with J gene TRBJ2-3; D ambiguous. The V gene lost 4 bases and the J gene lost 3 bases, with 14 bases spanning the gap. The CDR3 has 15 residues. Per germline, CDR1 SGHTA and CDR2 FQGNSA. CDR3 loop: CASSSIPVGTDTQYF. In DNA, the CDR3 is TGTGCCAGCAGCTCCATTCCCGTCGGGACAGATACGCAGTATTTT.

The V call is TRBV4-2, the J call TRBJ2-7; 8 nucleotides agree with TRBD2. The ends lost 4 bases at V and 3 bases at J; junction bases unmatched: 11. The CDR3 contains 16 residues. Germline CDR1 LGHNA, CDR2 YNFKEQ. CDR3 residues: CASSLPRSGGDYEQYF. The CDR3 nucleotides read TGTGCCAGCAGCCTCCCTCGGAGCGGGGGCGACTACGAGCAGTACTTC.

This chain uses TRBV12-5 with TRBJ2-5, with D unresolved. The CDR3 is made up of 11 amino acids. Trimming stripped 3 bases from V and 7 bases from J, with 6 bases between. CDR1 LGHNT and CDR2 FRNRAP come from the germline V gene. Written as DNA, the CDR3 is TGTGCTAGTGGTTTAGGATGGACCCAGTACTTC. Protein product: CASGLGWTQYF.

The J gene is TRBJ2-2, the V gene TRBV7-2; 7 bases match TRBD2. Germline V CDR1 and CDR2: SGHTA, FQGNSA. This CDR3 comprises 16 residues. V gave up 2 bases and J gave up 4 bases; unmatched junction bases: 7. The CDR3 sequence: CASSLLGLAVTGELFF. In DNA, the CDR3 is TGTGCCAGCAGCTTACTAGGGCTAGCGGTCACCGGGGAGCTGTTTTTT.

The chain couples TRBV29-1 to TRBJ2-1, with D hard to call. V lost 2 bases and J lost 4, with 3 bases in between. Per the germline V gene, CDR1 is SQVTM and CDR2 is ANQGSEA. The CDR3 is 11 residues long. The chain's CDR3 is CSVEWYNEQFF. The CDR3 DNA sequence: TGCAGCGTTGAATGGTACAATGAGCAGTTCTTC.

J is TRBJ2-1 and V is TRBV9; tentatively, D is TRBD1 (6 bases). Trimming took 4 bases from V and 12 from J, leaving 20 bases between them. Germline CDR1 and CDR2: SGDLS and YYNGEE. This CDR3 region has 14 residues. CDR3 amino acids: CASSPPLGLRGQFF. CDR3 nucleotide sequence: TGTGCCAGCAGCCCCCCTCTGGGCCTCAGGGGGCAGTTCTTC.

This clonotype was recorded many times. The chain combines TRBV5-1 with TRBJ1-4; 8 nucleotides match TRBD1. This CDR3 is built from 15 residues. Trimming took 3 bases from V and 2 from J; bases not matched to a gene: 3. Germline V gene data show CDR1 as SGHRS and CDR2 as YFSETQ. The CDR3, as DNA: TGCGCCAGCAGCTCGCGACAGGGGACTAATGAAAAACTGTTTTTT. Translating it yields CASSSRQGTNEKLFF.

Note on this clonotype: Possible read error: a much larger clone is one base away. This chain uses TRBV5-1 with TRBJ2-1; 12 nucleotides match TRBD2. The germline CDR1 and CDR2 sequences are SGHRS and YFSETQ. V trimming: 2 bases; J trimming: 0 bases; junction bases outside the gene matches: 15. This CDR3 has 21 amino acids. CDR3 protein: CASSFWPLGTSGLSSYNEQFF. CDR3 nucleotide sequence: TGCGCCAGCAGCTTCTGGCCTTTGGGGACTAGCGGGTTGAGCTCCTACAATGAGCAGTTCTTC.